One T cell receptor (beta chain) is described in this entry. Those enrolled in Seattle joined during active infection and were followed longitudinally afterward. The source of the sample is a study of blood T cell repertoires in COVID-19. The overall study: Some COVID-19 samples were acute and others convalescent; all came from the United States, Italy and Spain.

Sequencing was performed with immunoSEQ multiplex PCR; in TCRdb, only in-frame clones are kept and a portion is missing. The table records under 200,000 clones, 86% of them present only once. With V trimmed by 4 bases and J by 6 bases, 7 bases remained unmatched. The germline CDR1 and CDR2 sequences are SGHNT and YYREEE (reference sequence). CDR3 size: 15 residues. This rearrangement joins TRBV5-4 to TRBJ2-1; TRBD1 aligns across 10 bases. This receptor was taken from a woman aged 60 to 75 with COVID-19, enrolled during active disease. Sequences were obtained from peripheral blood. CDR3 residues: CASSEDRGRVNEQFF. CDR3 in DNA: TGTGCCAGCAGCGAAGACAGGGGGCGAGTCAATGAGCAGTTCTTC.